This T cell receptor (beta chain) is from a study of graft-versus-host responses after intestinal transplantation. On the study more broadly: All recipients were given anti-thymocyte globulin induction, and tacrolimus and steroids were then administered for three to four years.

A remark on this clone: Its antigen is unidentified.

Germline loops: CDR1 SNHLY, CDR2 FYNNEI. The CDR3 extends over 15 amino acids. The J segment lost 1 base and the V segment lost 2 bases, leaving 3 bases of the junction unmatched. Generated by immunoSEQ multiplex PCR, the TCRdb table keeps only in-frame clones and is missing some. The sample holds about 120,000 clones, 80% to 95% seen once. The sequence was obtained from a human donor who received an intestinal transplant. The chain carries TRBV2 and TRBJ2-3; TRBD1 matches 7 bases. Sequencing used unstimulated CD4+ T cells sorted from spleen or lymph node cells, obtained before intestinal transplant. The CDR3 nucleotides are TGTGCCAGCAGTGAACGAACAGGGGGCACAGATACGCAGTATTTT. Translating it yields CASSERTGGTDTQYF. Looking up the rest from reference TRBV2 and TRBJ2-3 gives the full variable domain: EPEVTQTPSHQVTQMGQEVILRCVPISNHLYFYWYRQILGQKVEFLVSFYNNEISEKSEIFDDQFSVERPDGSNFTLKIRSTKLEDSAMYFCASSERTGGTDTQYFGPGTRLTVL.